Sequencing of this T cell receptor beta chain was carried out in a study of regulatory T cells in long-lasting Graves disease. Findings and caveats of the study: Graves' patients with persistent disease showed TCR diversity lower than patients newly diagnosed. With approximately 2,500 shared public clonotypes, persistent patients exceeded new patients, who shared more than 900.

The CDR3 totals 18 residues. The germline V and J ends were trimmed by 3 bases and 7 bases, with 31 bases remaining between them. Germline values: CDR1 DFQATT, CDR2 SNEGSKA (reference sequence). Arm-PCR of CDR3 regions and iRepertoire HTBI primers were used to build TCR beta libraries. TCRdb reanalysed the multiplex PCR reads using MiXCR and keeps one entry per CDR3 protein. The sample contains roughly 450,000 distinct CDR3 sequences, about a quarter of which appear only once. Time point specified: persistent/refractory GD, antithyroid drugs over 5 years with positive TRAb. Researchers made the TCR library from RNA that was extracted from PBMCs. The patients included were those that came from an endocrinology department in Xi'an, China. There are a few counts of this clonotype. Its antigen is not identified.

The source of this sequence is a female donor with Graves disease. This chain uses TRBV20-1 with TRBJ2-7; D possibly uses TRBD1 or TRBD2 (5 bases each). This material consisted of peripheral blood mononuclear cells (PBMCs), taken when the disease was refractory, from a patient treated with antithyroid drugs. CDR3 sequence (DNA): TGCAGTGCTAGTCAAATTCCAACCGGGACGGCGATCATAAAAGAGCAGTACTTC. It specifies CSASQIPTGTAIIKEQYF.